This TCR beta chain derives from a study of OX40 agonist ivuxolimab in advanced cancers. Only in-frame clones appear in the TCRdb table, and some are missing; sequencing was by immunoSEQ multiplex PCR. The sample lists tens of thousands of clones; 80% to 95% were seen once. This CDR3 is built from 11 residues. The V and J ends lost 4 bases and 1 base respectively, with 4 bases between them. Germline V gene data show CDR1 as DFQATT and CDR2 as SNEGSKA (reference sequence). This clone appeared a single time. Additional DNA sequences in this sample encode the identical CDR3. The sequence derives from an adult with an advanced solid tumor such as melanoma, head and neck, liver or kidney cancer. The sample in question was CD4+ or CD8+ T cells sorted from blood, obtained in a trial of the OX40 agonist ivuxolimab. The J gene is TRBJ1-2, the V gene TRBV20-1; D ambiguous. In DNA, the CDR3 is TGCAGTGCTACGGATAACTATGGCTACACCTTC. The encoded protein is CSATDNYGYTF.